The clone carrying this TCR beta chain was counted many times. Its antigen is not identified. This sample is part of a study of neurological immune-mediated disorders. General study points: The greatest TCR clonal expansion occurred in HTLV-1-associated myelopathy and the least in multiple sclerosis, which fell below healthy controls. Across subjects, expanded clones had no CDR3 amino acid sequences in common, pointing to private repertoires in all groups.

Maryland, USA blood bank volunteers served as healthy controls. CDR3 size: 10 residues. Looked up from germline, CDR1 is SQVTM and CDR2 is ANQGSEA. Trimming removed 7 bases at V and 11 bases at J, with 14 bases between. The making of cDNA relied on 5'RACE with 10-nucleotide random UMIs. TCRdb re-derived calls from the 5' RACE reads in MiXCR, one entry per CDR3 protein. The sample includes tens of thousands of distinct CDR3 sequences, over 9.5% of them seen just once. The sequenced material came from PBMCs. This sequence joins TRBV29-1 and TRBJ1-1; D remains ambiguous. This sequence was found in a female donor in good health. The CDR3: CSAGDLDAFF. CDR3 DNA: TGCAGCGCTGGAGACCTGGACGCTTTCTTT.